A selection of T cell receptor beta chains follows, all from one sample in a study of blood T cell repertoires in COVID-19. Sequencing was performed with immunoSEQ multiplex PCR; in TCRdb, only in-frame clones are kept and a portion is missing. The top ten clones hold approximately 1% of a sample with some 45,000 clones, approximately 93% of them seen once. The specimen sequenced was peripheral blood. The receptors were sampled from a man aged 60-69 years with COVID-19, enrolled during active disease. The CDR3 runs from the conserved cysteine through the conserved F or W.

CASSPRGVGTEAFF TRBV7-2
CASSFRQDGNYGYTF TRBV4-1
CASSLIGGPGSHEQYF TRBV7-3
CATSLRQGVGGYTF TRBV15
CASSFQRTGEIEAFF TRBV5-6
CASSFSPGEADTQYF TRBV7-2
CRDRSEAFF TRBV21-1
CASSLRGPPYEQYF TRBV28
CASSPISRDRGSEKLFF TRBV7-9
CASSLGAGNTEAFF TRBV5-1
CASTGQESNQPQHF TRBV2
CASSYSASNPDNEQFF TRBV6-6
CASSLVAGSEQYF TRBV11-1
CASSLGTGGQPQHF TRBV28
CASSQEDRGGQPQHF TRBV4-2
CASSQEGRTEAFF TRBV3-1/TRBV3-2
CASSRQSNQPQHF TRBV6-5
CASSQVEGAAQAFF TRBV3-1/TRBV3-2
CASRGGTEAFF TRBV10-2
CASSFLLDSATYNSPLHF TRBV5-5
CASSQLQRANEKLFF TRBV3-1/TRBV3-2
CASSPGQGRIRAFF TRBV28
CASSLGGGREVYGYTF TRBV7-8
CAGQDRTNEKLFF TRBV6-1
CASSLETGTGINNEQFF TRBV19
CASSPGQGYNSPLHF TRBV3-1/TRBV3-2
CASSYDRQETQYF TRBV7-2
CASSDSQPYNEQFF TRBV2
CASSQTGGSSPLHF TRBV7-2